The 14 T cell receptor beta chains reported below all come from one sample, sequenced in a study of T-cell reconstitution after alpha-beta-depleted transplantation in children. TCRbeta library preparation incorporated unique molecular identifiers. TCRdb called the PCR reads again in MiXCR, with one record for every CDR3 protein. The table shows hundreds of thousands of distinct CDR3 sequences, with roughly 17% occurring only once. The sample was PBMCs, mostly from graft donor cells, taken 360 days after TCRalphabeta/CD19-depleted stem cell transplant. These receptor sequences come from a male patient aged 2-15 years who had a stem cell transplant for acute lymphoblastic leukemia, so the T cells may come from the graft donor.

The table lists this clonotype with a few counts. V gene TRBV27 combines with J gene TRBJ2-1; D is unresolved. CDR3 length: 12 residues. V was shortened by 1 base and J by 10 bases, with 8 bases between the two germline ends. Germline V CDR1 and CDR2: MNHEY, SMNVEV (reference sequence). This CDR3 reads CASSLYGWEQFF. The CDR3 DNA sequence: TGTGCCAGCAGTTTATACGGCTGGGAGCAGTTCTTC.

Many counts were recorded for this clonotype. The J gene is TRBJ1-2, the V gene TRBV29-1, with 8 bases fitting TRBD1. CDR1 is SQVTM and CDR2 is ANQGSEA in the germline V gene. Trimming cost V 4 bases and J 2 bases; bases outside gene matches: 3. The CDR3 sequence is 13 residues long. For the CDR3, the DNA is TGCAGCGTTGTCAGGGGGCGCAACTATGGCTACACCTTC. Protein: CSVVRGRNYGYTF.

The chain couples TRBV7-3 to TRBJ2-6, with 9 nucleotides matching TRBD1. The CDR3 totals 23 residues. Germline V gene data show CDR1 as SGHTA and CDR2 as FQGTGA. With V trimmed by 1 base and J by 0 bases, 19 bases remained unmatched. The CDR3 protein is CASSLKATPRDRALISGANVLTF. DNA for the CDR3: TGTGCCAGCAGCTTAAAGGCCACCCCCCGGGACAGGGCCTTAATCTCTGGGGCCAACGTCCTGACTTTC.

The chain joins TRBV4-2 to TRBJ1-3; D possibly corresponds to TRBD1 (5 bases). The length of the CDR3 is 15 residues. Trimming left V 4 bases short and J 4 bases short, with 14 bases between. The germline V gene encodes CDR1 LGHNA and CDR2 YNFKEQ. CDR3 region: CASSLPGATGNTIYF. The CDR3 DNA sequence: TGTGCCAGCAGCCTGCCCGGGGCAACAGGAAACACCATATATTTT.

V is TRBV29-1 and J is TRBJ1-1; no reliable D call. The CDR3 runs to 13 residues. Germline CDR1 SQVTM, CDR2 ANQGSEA. Trimming removed 4 bases at V and 1 base at J, with 10 bases between. Here the CDR3 reads CSVGWGKNTEAFF. Here the CDR3 DNA reads TGCAGCGTTGGGTGGGGTAAGAACACTGAAGCTTTCTTT.

This chain uses TRBV19 with TRBJ2-1; 8 bases match TRBD2. J lost 10 bases, V lost 10 bases, and 15 bases had no gene match. This CDR3 spans 14 amino acids. Germline V gene lookup returns CDR1 LNHDA and CDR2 SQIVND (reference sequence). The CDR3 nucleotides read TGTGCCACGATCGCTAGCGGGCCGCCTCAAGAGCAGTTCTTC. Translated, it gives CATIASGPPQEQFF.

The V gene is TRBV7-3, the J gene TRBJ2-1, with 10 bases lining up with TRBD2. This CDR3 is 15 amino acids long. CDR1 and CDR2 (germline): SGHTA, FQGTGA. Trimming at V came to 2 bases and at J to 4 bases, leaving 2 bases not matched to a gene. The CDR3 nucleotides read TGTGCCAGCAGCTTACCAGCGGGAGGGTACAATGAGCAGTTCTTC. It codes for CASSLPAGGYNEQFF.

This clonotype appeared a few times. The chain carries TRBV19 and TRBJ2-2; D uncertain. V was pared by 4 bases and J by 6 bases, with 9 bases between. CDR1 LNHDA and CDR2 SQIVND come from the germline V gene (reference sequence). CDR3 length: 13 amino acids. In nucleotides, the CDR3 is TGTGCCAGTAGTACCCGAGTGGCCGGGGAGCTGTTTTTT. It is translated as CASSTRVAGELFF.

This chain uses TRBV7-9 with TRBJ2-1, with TRBD2 identical over 7 bases. V dropped 4 bases and J dropped 4; count of bases not matched to a gene: 7. CDR3 size: 15 residues. CDR1 is SEHNR, CDR2 FQNEAQ, per germline (reference sequence). The CDR3 spells CASSSPGLQYNEQFF. In DNA form, the CDR3 reads TGTGCCAGCAGCTCACCGGGACTACAATACAATGAGCAGTTCTTC.

This clonotype was observed once. The J gene is TRBJ2-5, the V gene TRBV19; D gene uncertain. The germline gives CDR1 LNHDA, CDR2 SQIVND (reference sequence). Trimming stripped 3 bases from V and 5 bases from J, with 22 bases between. The CDR3 runs to 17 residues. CDR3 sequence: CASSMYPDLSTLETQYF. CDR3 sequence (DNA): TGTGCCAGTAGTATGTATCCGGATCTTTCCACGTTGGAGACCCAGTACTTC.

This clonotype has at least ten counts. The chain couples TRBV4-3 to TRBJ1-1; 7 positions agree with TRBD1. V shed 5 bases, J shed 3 bases, and the junction held 9 bases outside the gene matches. CDR3 length: 15 residues. CDR1 is LGHNA and CDR2 is YSLEER in the germline V gene. CDR3 bases: TGCGCCAGCAGCGTAGACAGGGCCCTGGACACTGAAGCTTTCTTT. As protein: CASSVDRALDTEAFF.

Ten or more counts support this clonotype. This chain connects TRBV29-1 to TRBJ2-3; D remains unclear. This CDR3 region has 11 residues. With 0 bases removed from V and 7 bases from J, the gap between germline ends came to 5 bases. Per the germline V gene, CDR1 is SQVTM and CDR2 is ANQGSEA. The CDR3 is CSVEELNTQYF. The CDR3 region has the DNA TGCAGCGTTGAAGAGCTGAATACGCAGTATTTT.

In its sample, this clonotype was seen a few times. The rearrangement links TRBV11-2 to TRBJ1-6; weak D call: TRBD1 (5 bases). Germline CDR1 reads SGHAT; CDR2 reads FQNNGV. This CDR3 spans 13 amino acids. V was trimmed by 6 bases and J by 18 bases, leaving 21 bases between them. The CDR3 nucleotides are TGTGCCAGCAGTGACAGCGTCAAGGAGTTTCACCACTTT. Amino acid sequence: CASSDSVKEFHHF.

This clonotype is labeled as large. V and J are TRBV4-2 and TRBJ2-2; TRBD2 matches at 12 bases. With V trimmed by 1 base and J by 10 bases, 7 bases remained unmatched. The CDR3 is made up of 16 amino acids. Germline-derived CDR1 and CDR2 are LGHNA and YNFKEQ. The DNA for the CDR3 is TGTGCCAGCAGCCAAGGACTAGCGGGAGTTCCTAAGGAGCTGTTTTTT. Amino acids: CASSQGLAGVPKELFF.